This T cell receptor (beta chain) was observed in a study of graft-versus-host responses after intestinal transplantation. Background on the study: Recipients obtained multivisceral, liver-intestinal, or isolated intestinal transplants. Anti-thymocyte globulin induction was given to all recipients, followed by tacrolimus and steroids for three to four years. Whole-study findings and limits: The recipient marrow held GvH clones, and some of them showed up first in ileum or blood.

For this clone: Its antigen is unknown.

The V gene end was trimmed by 8 bases and the J gene end by 7 bases; junction bases not matched to a gene: 10. The CDR3 is 14 residues long. Germline V gene sequence: CDR1 MDHEN, CDR2 SYDVKM. The method was immunoSEQ multiplex PCR; TCRdb's version includes in-frame clones alone and lacks a portion of them. Of 130,000 or so clones listed, about 93% were seen once; the top ten hold roughly 0.19%. The V and J genes are TRBV28 and TRBJ2-5, with 10 bases matching TRBD2. The clonotype was recovered from a human donor who received an intestinal transplant. The sequenced sample was unstimulated CD4+ T cells sorted from spleen or lymph node cells, obtained before intestinal transplant. The CDR3 sequence: CASSRASGRATQYF. The CDR3 DNA is TGTGCCAGCTCCCGCGCTAGCGGGAGAGCGACCCAGTACTTC.